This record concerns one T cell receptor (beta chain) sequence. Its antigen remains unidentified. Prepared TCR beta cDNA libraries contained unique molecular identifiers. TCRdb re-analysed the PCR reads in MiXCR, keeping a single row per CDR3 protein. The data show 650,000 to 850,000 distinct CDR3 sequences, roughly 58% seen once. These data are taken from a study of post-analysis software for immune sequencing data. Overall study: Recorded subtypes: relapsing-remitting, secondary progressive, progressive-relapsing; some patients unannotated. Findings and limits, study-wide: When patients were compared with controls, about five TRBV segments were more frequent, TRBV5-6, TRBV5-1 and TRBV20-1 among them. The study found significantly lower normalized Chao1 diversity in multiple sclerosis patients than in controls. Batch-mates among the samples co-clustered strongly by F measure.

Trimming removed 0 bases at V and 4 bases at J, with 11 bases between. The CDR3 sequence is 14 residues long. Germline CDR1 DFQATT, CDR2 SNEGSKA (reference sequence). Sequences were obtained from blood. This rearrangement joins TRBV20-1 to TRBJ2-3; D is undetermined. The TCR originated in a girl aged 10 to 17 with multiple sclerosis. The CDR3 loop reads CSARDWNDADTQYF. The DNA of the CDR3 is TGCAGTGCTAGAGATTGGAACGACGCAGATACGCAGTATTTT.